The rows below give T cell receptor beta chains drawn from one sample of a study of identical twins. From the 5' RACE reads, TCRdb called clonotypes with MiXCR, one entry per CDR3 protein. Counted here are about 700,000 distinct CDR3 sequences, approximately 6% occurring once; the ten biggest clones make up about 2%. The sample was naive T cells sorted from blood. All receptors come from a man aged 18 to 29 in good health. The CDR3 runs from the conserved cysteine through the conserved F or W. Each record gives: CDR3 length, clone size, V gene, D gene, J gene, CDR3 DNA, CDR3 protein. A D gene is named only where the DNA matches it firmly. The size entry is marked missing in some rows and otherwise reads once, few, many or a size class.

length: 16
size: many
V: TRBV5-1
D: NA
J: TRBJ1-2
DNA: TGCGCCAGCAGCTTGGGTACAGGGAATCCTAACTATGGCTACACCTTC
CDR3: CASSLGTGNPNYGYTF

length: 14
size: many
V: TRBV20-1
D: NA
J: TRBJ2-1
DNA: TGCAGTGCGCCCGGGTTCGGGACAAGTCATCAGCAGTTCTTC
CDR3: CSAPGFGTSHQQFF

length: 12
size: many
V: TRBV12-3/TRBV12-4
D: NA
J: TRBJ1-5
DNA: TGTGCCAGCAGGCGGTTCAATCAGCCCCAGCATTTT
CDR3: CASRRFNQPQHF

length: 16
size: few
V: TRBV27
D: NA
J: TRBJ2-6
DNA: TGTGCCAGCAGTGTATTAGGAGGGCCCGGGGCCAACGTCCTGACTTTC
CDR3: CASSVLGGPGANVLTF

length: 16
size: few
V: TRBV27
D: NA
J: TRBJ1-4
DNA: TGTGCCAGCAGGCCGAGGCTGGGGTTGACTAATGAAAAACTGTTTTTT
CDR3: CASRPRLGLTNEKLFF

length: 14
size: few
V: TRBV30
D: TRBD1
J: TRBJ1-6
DNA: TGTGCCTGGAGTGTGGACAGGAGGTATTCACCCCTCCACTTT
CDR3: CAWSVDRRYSPLHF

length: 12
size: many
V: TRBV9
D: NA
J: TRBJ2-2
DNA: TGTGCCAGCAGCGTAGCCCCCGGGGAGCTGTTTTTT
CDR3: CASSVAPGELFF

length: 14
size: NA
V: TRBV5-1
D: NA
J: TRBJ2-5
DNA: TGCGCCAGCAGCTTGCCAGCTAGAGGAGAGACCCAGTACTTC
CDR3: CASSLPARGETQYF

length: 13
size: NA
V: TRBV4-3
D: NA
J: TRBJ2-7
DNA: TGCGCCAGCAGCCCGGACGGCTCCTACGAGCAGTACTTC
CDR3: CASSPDGSYEQYF

length: 19
size: NA
V: TRBV6-5
D: TRBD2
J: TRBJ2-3
DNA: TGTGCCAGCAGTTACTCGCGTCGGGAGGGCCTTCTTAACACAGATACGCAGTATTTT
CDR3: CASSYSRREGLLNTDTQYF

length: 19
size: NA
V: TRBV11-1
D: TRBD1
J: TRBJ2-1
DNA: TGTGCCAGCACCGACACCGTGGACAGGGGGCCGAGGACTGTGAATGAGCAGTTCTTC
CDR3: CASTDTVDRGPRTVNEQFF

length: 16
size: NA
V: TRBV28
D: TRBD1
J: TRBJ1-5
DNA: TGTGCCAGCAGGGGCCTTGGACAGGGACACAATCAGCCCCAGCATTTT
CDR3: CASRGLGQGHNQPQHF

length: 13
size: NA
V: TRBV2
D: NA
J: TRBJ1-3
DNA: TGTGCCAGCAGTGCCTGGAGCGGAAACACCATATATTTT
CDR3: CASSAWSGNTIYF

length: 12
size: NA
V: TRBV6-6
D: NA
J: TRBJ2-5
DNA: TGTGCCAGCAGCACCAAAGGAGAGACCCAGTACTTC
CDR3: CASSTKGETQYF

length: 16
size: few
V: TRBV29-1
D: TRBD1
J: TRBJ2-1
DNA: TGCAGCGTGGAACCTCCCGACAGGGATGTGTACAATGAGCAGTTCTTC
CDR3: CSVEPPDRDVYNEQFF

length: 12
size: NA
V: TRBV18
D: NA
J: TRBJ1-1
DNA: TGTGCCAGCTCACCTCAGGGGTGGGACGCTTTCTTT
CDR3: CASSPQGWDAFF

length: 16
size: NA
V: TRBV9
D: NA
J: TRBJ2-1
DNA: TGTGCCAGCAGCGTAGAAGGACTGCCAGCTGAAAATGAGCAGTTCTTC
CDR3: CASSVEGLPAENEQFF

length: 15
size: many
V: TRBV24-1
D: TRBD1
J: TRBJ2-3
DNA: TGTGCCACCAGTGATTTGGGACAGGACACAGATACGCAGTATTTT
CDR3: CATSDLGQDTDTQYF

length: 14
size: many
V: TRBV20-1
D: TRBD2
J: TRBJ2-7
DNA: TGCAGTGCCCCGATAGCGGGAGTCCAAGACGAGCAGTACTTC
CDR3: CSAPIAGVQDEQYF

length: 17
size: NA
V: TRBV5-1
D: TRBD2
J: TRBJ2-2
DNA: TGCGCCAGCAGCTTGCGGGAGGTCGCAGCTCTCGCCGGGGAGCTGTTTTTT
CDR3: CASSLREVAALAGELFF

length: 15
size: few
V: TRBV6-5
D: TRBD2
J: TRBJ2-3
DNA: TGTGCCAGCAGTTCCGGCGGGAGGGCCGCAGATACGCAGTATTTT
CDR3: CASSSGGRAADTQYF

length: 14
size: NA
V: TRBV6-5
D: NA
J: TRBJ2-3
DNA: TGTGCCAGCAGTTATCTGGCGGGCACAGATACGCAGTATTTT
CDR3: CASSYLAGTDTQYF

length: 14
size: many
V: TRBV12-3/TRBV12-4
D: NA
J: TRBJ2-1
DNA: TGTGCCAGCAGTTTAGGGACTACCTACAATGAGCAGTTCTTC
CDR3: CASSLGTTYNEQFF

length: 16
size: NA
V: TRBV3-1
D: NA
J: TRBJ2-1
DNA: TGTGCCAGCAGCCATCCCCTCGGCATTACTCCCAATGAGCAGTTCTTC
CDR3: CASSHPLGITPNEQFF

length: 14
size: few
V: TRBV10-3
D: TRBD1
J: TRBJ2-2
DNA: TGTGCCATAGCCGGGACAGGGAACACCGGGGAGCTGTTTTTT
CDR3: CAIAGTGNTGELFF

length: 13
size: few
V: TRBV5-1
D: NA
J: TRBJ1-2
DNA: TGCGCCAGCAGCGGGGGGCAATTAAATGGCTACACCTTC
CDR3: CASSGGQLNGYTF

length: 12
size: few
V: TRBV29-1
D: NA
J: TRBJ1-1
DNA: TGCAGCGTGGATGCCGGGCCGCTGACCGCTTTCTTT
CDR3: CSVDAGPLTAFF

length: 16
size: many
V: TRBV12-3/TRBV12-4
D: NA
J: TRBJ2-6
DNA: TGTGCCAGCAGTTTAACCTGGCGCTCTGGGGCCAACGTCCTGACTTTC
CDR3: CASSLTWRSGANVLTF

length: 14
size: many
V: TRBV5-5
D: NA
J: TRBJ1-5
DNA: TGTGCCAGCAGCTTGGAGTGGGGAAATCAGCCCCAGCATTTT
CDR3: CASSLEWGNQPQHF

length: 14
size: NA
V: TRBV5-4
D: TRBD1
J: TRBJ1-2
DNA: TGTGCCAGCAGCTTGCCAGGGGGAGAGTATGGCTACACCTTC
CDR3: CASSLPGGEYGYTF

length: 14
size: NA
V: TRBV18
D: NA
J: TRBJ2-5
DNA: TGTGCCAGCTCACTACAAGATTTACAAGAGACCCAGTACTTC
CDR3: CASSLQDLQETQYF

length: 17
size: few
V: TRBV7-6
D: TRBD2
J: TRBJ2-5
DNA: TGTGCCAGCAGCTCTTACCCGGAAGCGGGGTACCAAGAGACCCAGTACTTC
CDR3: CASSSYPEAGYQETQYF

length: 16
size: many
V: TRBV29-1
D: TRBD1
J: TRBJ1-2
DNA: TGCAGCGTTGGTCGGGACAGGGCCCCGCGTGGCTATGGCTACACCTTC
CDR3: CSVGRDRAPRGYGYTF

length: 15
size: few
V: TRBV20-1
D: NA
J: TRBJ1-5
DNA: TGCAGTGCTAGAGAGGGAGGCAGTGGAAATCAGCCCCAGCATTTT
CDR3: CSAREGGSGNQPQHF

length: 13
size: NA
V: TRBV14
D: NA
J: TRBJ2-7
DNA: TGTGCCAGCAGCCAAGCCTTGACAAGCGAGCAGTACTTC
CDR3: CASSQALTSEQYF

length: 11
size: many
V: TRBV27
D: NA
J: TRBJ2-3
DNA: TGTGCCAGCAGGATTCAAAATACGCAGTATTTT
CDR3: CASRIQNTQYF

length: 14
size: few
V: TRBV15
D: TRBD2
J: TRBJ2-5
DNA: TGTGCCACCAGCTTCCCGGGAGGGAAGGAGACCCAGTACTTC
CDR3: CATSFPGGKETQYF

length: 13
size: NA
V: TRBV12-3/TRBV12-4
D: NA
J: TRBJ1-5
DNA: TGTGCCAGCATCCTGACCCGGATTCAGCCCCAGCATTTT
CDR3: CASILTRIQPQHF

length: 12
size: many
V: TRBV7-7
D: NA
J: TRBJ2-1
DNA: TGTGCCAGCAGCAATAACCGCAATGAGCAGTTCTTC
CDR3: CASSNNRNEQFF

length: 14
size: NA
V: TRBV5-1
D: TRBD1
J: TRBJ2-7
DNA: TGCGCCAGCAGCTCTACGGGACAGTCCTACGAGCAGTACTTC
CDR3: CASSSTGQSYEQYF

length: 17
size: NA
V: TRBV20-1
D: TRBD2
J: TRBJ2-1
DNA: TGCAGTGCTAGGGGGCTAGCGGGCCCTATCTCCTACAATGAGCAGTTCTTC
CDR3: CSARGLAGPISYNEQFF